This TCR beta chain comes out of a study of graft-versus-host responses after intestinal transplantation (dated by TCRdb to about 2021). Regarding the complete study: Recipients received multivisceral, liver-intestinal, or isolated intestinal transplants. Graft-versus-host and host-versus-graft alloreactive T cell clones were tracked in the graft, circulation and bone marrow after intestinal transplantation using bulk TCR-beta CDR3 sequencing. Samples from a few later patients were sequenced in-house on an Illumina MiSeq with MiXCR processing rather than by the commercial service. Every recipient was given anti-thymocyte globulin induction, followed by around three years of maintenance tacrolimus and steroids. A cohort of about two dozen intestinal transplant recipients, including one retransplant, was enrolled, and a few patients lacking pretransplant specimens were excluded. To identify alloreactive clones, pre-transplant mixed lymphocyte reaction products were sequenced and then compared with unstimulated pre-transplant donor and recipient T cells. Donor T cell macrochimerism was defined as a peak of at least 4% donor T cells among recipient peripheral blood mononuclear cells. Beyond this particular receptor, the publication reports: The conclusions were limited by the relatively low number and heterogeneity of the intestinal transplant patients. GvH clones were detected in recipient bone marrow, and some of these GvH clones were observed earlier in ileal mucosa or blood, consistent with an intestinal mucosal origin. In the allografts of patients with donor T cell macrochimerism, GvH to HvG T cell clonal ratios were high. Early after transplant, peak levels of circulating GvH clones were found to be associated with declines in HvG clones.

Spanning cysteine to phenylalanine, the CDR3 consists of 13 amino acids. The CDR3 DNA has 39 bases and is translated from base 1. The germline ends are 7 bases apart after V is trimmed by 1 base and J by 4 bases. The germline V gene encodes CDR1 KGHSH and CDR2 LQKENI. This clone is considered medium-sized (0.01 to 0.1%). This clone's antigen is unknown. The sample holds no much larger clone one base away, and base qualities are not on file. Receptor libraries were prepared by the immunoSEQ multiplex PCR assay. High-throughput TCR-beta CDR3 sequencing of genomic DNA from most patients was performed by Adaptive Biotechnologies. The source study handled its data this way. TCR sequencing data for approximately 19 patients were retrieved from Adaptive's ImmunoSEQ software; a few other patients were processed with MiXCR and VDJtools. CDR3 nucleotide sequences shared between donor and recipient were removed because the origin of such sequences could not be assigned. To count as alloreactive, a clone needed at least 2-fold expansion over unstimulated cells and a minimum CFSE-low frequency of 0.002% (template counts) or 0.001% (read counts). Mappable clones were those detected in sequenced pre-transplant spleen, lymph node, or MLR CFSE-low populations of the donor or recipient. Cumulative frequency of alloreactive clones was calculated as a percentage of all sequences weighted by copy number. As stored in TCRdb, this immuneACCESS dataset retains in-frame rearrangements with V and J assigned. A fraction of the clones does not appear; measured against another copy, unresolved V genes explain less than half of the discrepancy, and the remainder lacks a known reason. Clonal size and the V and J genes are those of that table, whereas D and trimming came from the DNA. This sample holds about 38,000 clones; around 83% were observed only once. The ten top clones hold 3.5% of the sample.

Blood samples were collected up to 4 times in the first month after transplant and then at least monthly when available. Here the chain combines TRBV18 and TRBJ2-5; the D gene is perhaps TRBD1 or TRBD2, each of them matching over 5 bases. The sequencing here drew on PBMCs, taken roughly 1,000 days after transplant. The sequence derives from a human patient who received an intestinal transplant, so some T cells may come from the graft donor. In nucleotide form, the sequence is TGTGCCAGCTCACCACAGAGGGGAGAGACCCAGTACTTC. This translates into CASSPQRGETQYF.